The 15 T cell receptor beta chains in this list originate from one sample, sequenced in a study of blood T cell repertoires in COVID-19. The assay was immunoSEQ multiplex PCR, and TCRdb's table has in-frame clones only and misses some. The sample lists 160,000 or so clones, 81% occurring once. Sequencing input: PBMCs or T cells enriched from blood (not recorded which). The receptor source for this set is a woman between 35 and 50 years old with acute COVID-19.

The chain uses TRBV19 and TRBJ2-7; 14 bases agree with TRBD2. Germline CDR1 LNHDA, CDR2 SQIVND (reference sequence). There are 14 residues in the CDR3. CDR3 DNA: TGTGCCAGTAGTCCGCGACTAGCGGGAGGGCCATTGGACGTC. As protein: CASSPRLAGGPLDV.

The V call is TRBV19, the J call TRBJ2-5, with 12 positions matching TRBD1. V dropped 6 bases and J dropped 4; count of bases not matched to a gene: 6. This CDR3 has 15 amino acids. Germline-derived CDR1 and CDR2 are LNHDA and SQIVND (reference sequence). Here the CDR3 DNA reads TGTGCCAGTAGACTGTCGGGACAGGGGGCAGAGACCCAGTACTTC. Translation: CASRLSGQGAETQYF.

This clone was picked up a small number of times. CDR3 protein: CASRPLAGGPNTGELFF. The DNA for the CDR3 is TGTGCCAGTAGACCTCTAGCGGGAGGCCCGAACACCGGGGAGCTGTTTTTT. The J gene is TRBJ2-2, the V gene TRBV19; 11 positions match TRBD2. CDR1 is LNHDA, CDR2 SQIVND, per germline (reference sequence). V was pared by 6 bases and J by 0 bases, with 6 bases of the junction left unmatched. CDR3 size: 17 residues.

The rearrangement joins TRBV6-5 to TRBJ1-1; the D gene is possibly TRBD1 (5 bases). Trimming removed 0 bases at V and 1 base at J, with 12 bases between. This CDR3 contains 16 residues. Germline CDR1 reads MNHEY; CDR2 reads SVGAGI. In DNA form, the CDR3 reads TGTGCCAGCAGTTACTCGACGGGACTGAAGAACACTGAAGCTTTCTTT. Residues: CASSYSTGLKNTEAFF.

V and J are TRBV5-1 and TRBJ1-1; D gene uncertain. Trimming shortened V by 4 bases and J by 6 bases, and 19 bases separated the two germline ends. The CDR3 extends over 15 amino acids. Per the germline V gene, CDR1 is SGHRS and CDR2 is YFSETQ. CDR3 bases: TGCGCCAGCAGCCTGTGGACCTCCCGGGGTTCTGAAGCTTTCTTT. Protein: CASSLWTSRGSEAFF.

The CDR3 here is CASRRGGELNTGELFF. Here the CDR3 DNA reads TGTGCCAGCAGGAGAGGGGGGGAGCTGAACACCGGGGAGCTGTTTTTT. The chain uses TRBV9 and TRBJ2-2; tentatively, D is TRBD2 (7 bases). Germline V gives CDR1 SGDLS, CDR2 YYNGEE. This CDR3 has 16 amino acids. With 5 bases removed from V and 1 base from J, the gap between germline ends came to 15 bases.

The gene calls are TRBV29-1 and TRBJ2-1; D is undetermined. The CDR3 runs to 13 residues. Germline V lookup: CDR1 SQVTM, CDR2 ANQGSEA. The ends were cut back, 4 bases at V and 3 bases at J, with 10 bases in the middle. DNA of the CDR3: TGCAGCGTTGGGGCTAATCGCTACAATGAGCAGTTCTTC. As protein: CSVGANRYNEQFF.

This chain uses TRBV5-8 with TRBJ2-5, with 8 nucleotides matching TRBD2. The CDR3 contains 17 residues. Germline CDR1 SGHTS, CDR2 YDEGEE. V lost 2 bases, J lost 2 bases, and 11 bases stayed unmatched. Written as DNA, the CDR3 is TGTGCCAGCAGCTTATTTGTTAATAGCGGGACTCAAGAGACCCAGTACTTC. This translates into CASSLFVNSGTQETQYF.

This clone was seen once. The chain links TRBV16 to TRBJ2-3; 10 nucleotides agree with TRBD2. The trim removed 0 bases at V and 1 base at J, leaving 4 bases unmatched. Germline-derived CDR1 and CDR2 are KGHSY and FQNENV. This CDR3 has 17 residues. The chain's CDR3 is CASSQSASGGRTDTQYF. CDR3 DNA: TGTGCCAGCAGCCAATCGGCTAGCGGGGGACGCACAGATACGCAGTATTTT.

The chain links TRBV30 to TRBJ2-1, with D possibly matching TRBD1 (5 bases). Germline V gene lookup returns CDR1 GTSNPN and CDR2 SVGIG (reference sequence). The V and J ends lost 2 bases and 3 bases respectively, with 17 bases between them. This CDR3 region has 16 residues. The DNA of the CDR3 is TGTGCCTGGAGTTATAGGGGCGTAAAAGGCTACAATGAGCAGTTCTTC. It codes for CAWSYRGVKGYNEQFF. Drawing the rest from reference TRBV30 and TRBJ2-1, the complete variable domain is SQTIHQWPATLVQPVGSPLSLECTVEGTSNPNLYWYRQAAGRGLQLLFYSVGIGQISSEVPQNLSASRPQDRQFILSSKKLLLSDSGFYLCAWSYRGVKGYNEQFFGPGTRLTVL.

V is TRBV7-9 and J is TRBJ2-1; 8 positions agree with TRBD2. This CDR3 is 17 amino acids long. After removal of 5 bases from V and 5 bases from J, the junction contained 14 bases not matched to a gene. Germline CDR1 is SEHNR and CDR2 is FQNEAQ (reference sequence). CDR3 nucleotides: TGTGCCAGCAGCCGATTAGGTTCTAGCGGGCTGAACAATGAGCAGTTCTTC. Translating it yields CASSRLGSSGLNNEQFF.

The chain recombines TRBV6-5 with TRBJ2-7, with D maybe TRBD2 (5 bases). V dropped 6 bases and J dropped 1 base, with 16 bases sitting between them. Germline V gives CDR1 MNHEY, CDR2 SVGAGI. There are 15 residues in the CDR3. The CDR3 DNA follows: TGTGCCAGCAGGTCTGGGAGCGGCCCTTCCTACGAGCAGTACTTC. This codes for CASRSGSGPSYEQYF.

This chain uses TRBV6-5 with TRBJ2-1, with 9 nucleotides matching TRBD2. The CDR3 is 14 residues long. J gave up 8 bases and V 6 bases, and 8 bases lay outside the gene matches. Germline CDR1 and CDR2: MNHEY and SVGAGI. DNA of the CDR3: TGTGCCAGCAGAATAGCGGGAGTCCCCCATGAGCAGTTCTTC. This translates into CASRIAGVPHEQFF.

The CDR3 sequence is CASSLGQTVDQPQHF. CDR3 DNA: TGTGCCAGCAGCTTAGGGCAGACAGTAGATCAGCCCCAGCATTTT. The genes are TRBV7-8 and TRBJ1-5; D is perhaps TRBD1 (5 bases). CDR1 is SGHVS and CDR2 is FQNEAQ in the germline V gene. V dropped 1 base and J dropped 5 bases, with 12 bases sitting between them. The CDR3 is made up of 15 amino acids.

The chain links TRBV10-1 to TRBJ1-1; 9 nucleotides match TRBD1. Looked up from germline, CDR1 is WNHNN and CDR2 is SYGVQD (reference sequence). This CDR3 has 13 amino acids. J was trimmed by 11 bases and V by 2 bases; bases with no gene match: 6. CDR3 amino acids: CASSEGQGRDAFF. The CDR3 DNA reads TGCGCCAGCAGTGAGGGACAGGGGCGCGACGCTTTCTTT.